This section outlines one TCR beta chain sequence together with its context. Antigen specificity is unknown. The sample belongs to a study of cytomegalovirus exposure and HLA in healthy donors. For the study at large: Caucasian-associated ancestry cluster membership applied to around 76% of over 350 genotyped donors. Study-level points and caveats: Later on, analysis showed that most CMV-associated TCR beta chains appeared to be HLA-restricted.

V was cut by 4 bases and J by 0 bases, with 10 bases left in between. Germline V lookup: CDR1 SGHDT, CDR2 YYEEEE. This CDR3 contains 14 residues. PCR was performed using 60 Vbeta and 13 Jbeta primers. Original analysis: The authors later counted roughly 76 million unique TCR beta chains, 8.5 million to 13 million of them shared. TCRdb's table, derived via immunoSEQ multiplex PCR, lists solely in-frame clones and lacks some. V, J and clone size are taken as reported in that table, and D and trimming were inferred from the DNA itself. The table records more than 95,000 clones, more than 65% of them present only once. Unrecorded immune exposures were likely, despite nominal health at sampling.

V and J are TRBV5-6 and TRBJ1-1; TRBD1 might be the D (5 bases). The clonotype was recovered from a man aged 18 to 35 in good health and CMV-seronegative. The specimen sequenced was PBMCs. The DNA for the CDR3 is TGTGCCAGCAGCACAAGACAGATGAACACTGAAGCTTTCTTT. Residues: CASSTRQMNTEAFF.